This T cell receptor (beta chain) is drawn from a study of regulatory T cells in long-lasting Graves disease. Overall study context: The term persistent Graves' disease signified upward of 5 years on antithyroid drugs with positive TSH receptor antibodies.

Through Arm-PCR of CDR3 regions and iRepertoire HTBI primers, TCR beta libraries were built. From the multiplex PCR reads, TCRdb called clonotypes with MiXCR, one entry per CDR3 protein. In the table there are 700,000 or so distinct CDR3 sequences, approximately 31% of which are singletons. This clonotype was found many times. Time point: persistent/refractory GD, antithyroid drugs over 5 years with positive TRAb. RNA isolated from PBMCs was used to make the TCR library. This specimen consisted of peripheral blood mononuclear cells (PBMCs), obtained when the disease was refractory, from a patient treated with antithyroid drugs. The TCR sequence derives from a female donor with Graves disease.

The CDR3 DNA reads as TGCAGTGCTAGCGACAGATCCCAAGAGACCCAGTACTTC. It translates to CSASDRSQETQYF. This chain joins TRBV20-1 and TRBJ2-5, with D possibly being TRBD1 (5 bases). Germline V gene data show CDR1 as DFQATT and CDR2 as SNEGSKA (reference sequence). The length of the CDR3 is 13 residues. V lost 3 bases to trimming and J lost 1 base, with 9 bases between them.